The T cell receptor beta chain under discussion was sequenced for a study of cytomegalovirus exposure and HLA in healthy donors. The CDR3 has 15 residues. J lost 4 bases, V lost 7 bases, and 9 bases had no gene match. From germline, CDR1 is MDHEN and CDR2 SYDVKM. For this clone: Its antigen is unknown.

Primers for the PCR totalled 60 Vbeta and 13 Jbeta. Sequenced by immunoSEQ multiplex PCR; TCRdb stores in-frame clones only, minus some. The sample holds roughly 140,000 clones; around 76% are singletons and the top ten take around 3.7%. Findings of the study overall: Most TCR sequences were uncommon, yet certain public TCRs appeared in many donors.

Material: PBMCs. The source of this sequence is a man between 18 and 35 years old in good health and CMV-seronegative. The gene calls are TRBV28 and TRBJ2-3; the match to TRBD2 covers 9 bases. CDR3 coding DNA: TGTGCCAGCAAGAAGAGCGGGGGGCTTTCAGATACGCAGTATTTT. Translating it yields CASKKSGGLSDTQYF.